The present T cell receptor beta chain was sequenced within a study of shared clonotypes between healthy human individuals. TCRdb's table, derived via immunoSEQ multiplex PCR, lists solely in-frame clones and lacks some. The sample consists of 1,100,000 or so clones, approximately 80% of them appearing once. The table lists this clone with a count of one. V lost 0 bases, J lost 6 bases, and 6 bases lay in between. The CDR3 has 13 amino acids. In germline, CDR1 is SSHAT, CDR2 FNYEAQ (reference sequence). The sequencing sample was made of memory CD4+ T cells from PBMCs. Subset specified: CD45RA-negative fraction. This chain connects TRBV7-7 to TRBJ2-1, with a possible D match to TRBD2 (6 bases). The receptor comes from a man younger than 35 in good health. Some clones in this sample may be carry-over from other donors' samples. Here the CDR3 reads CASSLAGGNEQFF. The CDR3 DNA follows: TGTGCCAGCAGCTTAGCGGGAGGCAATGAGCAGTTCTTC.